This TCR beta chain was captured by sequencing in a study of cytomegalovirus exposure and HLA in healthy donors. Overall study results and limits: Altogether, about 160 TCR beta chains were recorded as cytomegalovirus-associated.

60 Vbeta and 13 Jbeta primers were used in PCR. Data came from immunoSEQ multiplex PCR; TCRdb stores just in-frame clones and leaves some out. The sample records 110,000 or so clones, roughly 80% being singletons. Turning to this clone: The antigen remains unidentified.

Germline V lookup: CDR1 MNHEY, CDR2 SVGAGI. Trimming took 7 bases from V and 5 from J, leaving 8 bases between them. The CDR3 consists of 12 residues. The genes are TRBV6-5 and TRBJ2-2; D uncertain. The sequencing input was PBMCs. The sequence was obtained from a woman aged 25 to 39 in good health and CMV-seropositive. The CDR3 protein is CASMSRTGELFF. CDR3 nucleotides: TGTGCCAGCATGTCGAGAACCGGGGAGCTGTTTTTT.